This passage covers 16 T cell receptor beta chains from one sample sequenced in a study of cytomegalovirus exposure and HLA in healthy donors. With 60 Vbeta and 13 Jbeta primers, the PCR was carried out. Libraries were prepared by immunoSEQ multiplex PCR; TCRdb keeps only in-frame clonotypes and omits some of them. The profile shows about 95,000 clones, 78% of them singletons. What was sequenced was PBMCs. Receptors originate from a woman between 35 and 50 years old in good health and CMV-seropositive.

V gene TRBV6-1 combines with J gene TRBJ2-7, with 7 bases fitting TRBD2. Per the germline V gene, CDR1 is MNHNS and CDR2 is SASEGT. Trimming cost V 7 bases and J 3 bases; bases outside gene matches: 12. This CDR3 comprises 15 residues. CDR3 in DNA: TGTGCCAGCACCCGACGGACGGGAGGAAACTACGAGCAGTACTTC. Its protein product is CASTRRTGGNYEQYF.

Sample share makes this clone medium-sized (0.01 to 0.1%). This chain uses TRBV6-1 with TRBJ2-2, with TRBD1 as a possible D gene (5 bases). The CDR3 extends over 13 amino acids. V lost 4 bases and J lost 3, with 6 bases in between. The germline V gene encodes CDR1 MNHNS and CDR2 SASEGT. The CDR3: CASSGGDTGELFF. The CDR3 coding sequence is TGTGCCAGCAGTGGGGGCGACACCGGGGAGCTGTTTTTT.

The gene calls are TRBV5-1 and TRBJ2-7, with TRBD1 matching over 8 bases. V was clipped by 0 bases and J by 4 bases; unmatched bases: 6. The CDR3 totals 15 residues. CDR1 and CDR2 from the germline V gene are SGHRS and YFSETQ. The CDR3, as DNA: TGCGCCAGCAGCTTGGAGTCAGGGGGCCCTTACGAGCAGTACTTC. This gives the protein CASSLESGGPYEQYF.

The chain has TRBV7-6 and TRBJ1-3; no reliable D call. CDR3 length equals 13 residues. Germline V lookup: CDR1 SGHVS, CDR2 FNYEAQ. V gave up 2 bases and J gave up 8 bases, with 10 bases separating them. As DNA, the CDR3 is TGTGCCAGCAGCTTACCAGGTTTCCACACCATATATTTT. Encoded protein: CASSLPGFHTIYF.

The genes are TRBV19 and TRBJ1-1; D may be TRBD1 (5 bases). Germline-derived CDR1 and CDR2 are LNHDA and SQIVND (reference sequence). The CDR3 covers 13 residues. With 4 bases removed from V and 4 bases from J, the gap between germline ends came to 10 bases. The CDR3 is CASSTGEGTEAFF. The CDR3, as DNA: TGTGCCAGTAGTACGGGGGAGGGCACTGAAGCTTTCTTT.

This sequence joins TRBV6-1 and TRBJ2-1, with D maybe TRBD2 (5 bases). CDR3 size: 16 residues. Deletions cut 2 bases from V and 4 bases from J, with 15 bases between. The V gene's germline CDR1 is MNHNS and CDR2 SASEGT. The CDR3 loop reads CASSETFGNGYNEQFF. CDR3 DNA sequence: TGTGCCAGCAGTGAAACCTTCGGGAATGGATACAATGAGCAGTTCTTC.

The rearrangement uses TRBV7-3 and TRBJ2-1; 9 bases are shared with TRBD2. V was pared by 8 bases and J by 9 bases, with 8 bases of the junction left unmatched. Germline loops: CDR1 SGHTA, CDR2 FQGTGA. The CDR3 is 13 amino acids. This chain's CDR3 is CASGIGREGEQFF. CDR3 nucleotides: TGTGCCAGCGGGATTGGGCGGGAGGGTGAGCAGTTCTTC.

The J gene is TRBJ2-1, the V gene TRBV4-1; TRBD2 matches at 12 bases. The V gene's germline CDR1 is MGHRA and CDR2 YSYEKL. Trimming took 2 bases from V and 7 from J; bases not matched to a gene: 6. The CDR3 runs to 16 residues. The CDR3 loop reads CASSQTSGRTRNEQFF. The CDR3 bases are TGCGCCAGCAGCCAAACTAGCGGGAGGACGAGGAATGAGCAGTTCTTC.

This clone showed up just a few times. The gene calls are TRBV5-4 and TRBJ2-2, with 8 nucleotides matching TRBD1. Germline V gene lookup returns CDR1 SGHNT and CDR2 YYREEE (reference sequence). The CDR3 consists of 14 residues. J lost 5 bases, V lost 4 bases, and 4 bases had no gene match. The CDR3 DNA is TGTGCCAGCAGCATTGGACAGGGTACCGGGGAGCTGTTTTTT. Its protein is CASSIGQGTGELFF.

The chain has TRBV2 and TRBJ2-5, with 7 nucleotides matching TRBD2. Germline lookup yields CDR1 SNHLY and CDR2 FYNNEI. This CDR3 spans 16 amino acids. The trim removed 4 bases at V and 2 bases at J, leaving 10 bases unmatched. In DNA form, the CDR3 reads TGTGCCAGCAGTGTATCGTCGGGAGGTTCACAAGAGACCCAGTACTTC. Its translation is CASSVSSGGSQETQYF.

The V call is TRBV19, the J call TRBJ2-2; 8 bases align to TRBD1. Germline CDR1 LNHDA, CDR2 SQIVND (reference sequence). The CDR3 contains 16 residues. The junction had 13 bases not matched to a gene; V was cut back by 7 bases and J by 6 bases. The CDR3 coding sequence is TGTGCCAGTAATACTATCCACAGGGGGTATGCCGGGGAGCTGTTTTTT. Protein sequence: CASNTIHRGYAGELFF. The complete variable domain, with remaining parts taken from reference TRBV19 and TRBJ2-2, reads DGGITQSPKYLFRKEGQNVTLSCEQNLNHDAMYWYRQDPGQGLRLIYYSQIVNDFQKGDIAEGYSVSREKKESFPLTVTSAQKNPTAFYLCASNTIHRGYAGELFFGEGSRLTVL.

J is TRBJ1-1 and V is TRBV7-9; TRBD1 might be the D (5 bases). Germline CDR1 is SEHNR and CDR2 is FQNEAQ (reference sequence). The CDR3 extends over 15 amino acids. Trimming took 2 bases from V and 0 from J, leaving 10 bases between them. The CDR3 spells CASSLHPGLNTEAFF. The DNA for the CDR3 is TGTGCCAGCAGCTTACATCCAGGGTTGAACACTGAAGCTTTCTTT. Based on the CDR3 plus reference TRBV7-9 and TRBJ1-1, the full variable domain is DTGVSQNPRHKITKRGQNVTFRCDPISEHNRLYWYRQTLGQGPEFLTYFQNEAQLEKSRLLSDRFSAERPKGSFSTLEIQRTEQGDSAMYLCASSLHPGLNTEAFFGQGTRLTVV.

This clone was seen only a few times. This chain uses TRBV27 with TRBJ2-2; 9 positions agree with TRBD1. Germline assignment: CDR1 MNHEY and CDR2 SMNVEV (reference sequence). The CDR3 has 14 amino acids. Trimming removed 9 bases from V and 4 bases from J; junction bases left unmatched: 6. As DNA, the CDR3 is TGTGCCAGTTTAGACAGGGGGGCCACCGGGGAGCTGTTTTTT. It encodes CASLDRGATGELFF.

The V gene is TRBV11-3, the J gene TRBJ2-2; TRBD2 aligns across 8 bases. The CDR3 totals 19 residues. Germline V CDR1 and CDR2: SGHNT, YENEEA. V gave up 1 base and J gave up 3 bases; unmatched junction bases: 13. As DNA, the CDR3 is TGTGCCAGCAGCTTAGTCCTACCGCTAGCGGGTAACTACACCGGGGAGCTGTTTTTT. It codes for CASSLVLPLAGNYTGELFF. The full variable domain, with the rest looked up from reference TRBV11-3 and TRBJ2-2, is EAGVVQSPRYKIIEKKQPVAFWCNPISGHNTLYWYLQNLGQGPELLIRYENEEAVDDSQLPKDRFSAERLKGVDSTLKIQPAELGDSAVYLCASSLVLPLAGNYTGELFFGEGSRLTVL.

The chain carries TRBV5-8 and TRBJ2-3; TRBD1 matches at 8 bases. The CDR3 totals 14 residues. With V trimmed by 7 bases and J by 2 bases, 6 bases remained unmatched. Germline V gene data show CDR1 as SGHTS and CDR2 as YDEGEE. The chain's CDR3 is CASGGTGNTDTQYF. The DNA of the CDR3 is TGTGCCAGCGGGGGGACAGGTAACACAGATACGCAGTATTTT.

This clone was detected once. CDR3 in amino acids: CASSRREASYNEQFF. The CDR3 nucleotides are TGTGCCAGCAGCCGGCGGGAAGCCTCCTACAATGAGCAGTTCTTC. The chain couples TRBV7-9 to TRBJ2-1; tentatively, D is TRBD2 (6 bases). The CDR3 is made up of 15 amino acids. V gave up 5 bases and J gave up 0 bases, with 11 bases separating them. The germline V gene has CDR1 SEHNR and CDR2 FQNEAQ (reference sequence).